What follows is one T cell receptor beta chain and its context. The antigen is undetermined. The record originates from a study of T cell responses to AZD1222 COVID-19 vaccine. Study-wide results and caveats: Targeting of unmutated variant regions was reportedly seen in nearly half of spike-specific TCRs. Only six or seven AZD1222 recipients were seropositive at baseline. The peak T cell response came first, and repertoires were sampled only after it.

TCRdb's copy holds only in-frame clones and misses some; the assay was immunoSEQ multiplex PCR. Among around 130,000 clones, around 90% were seen once, and the ten largest hold approximately 4%. Germline CDR1 MDHEN, CDR2 SYDVKM. Trimming cost V 5 bases and J 5 bases, with 9 bases left between them. The CDR3 runs to 12 residues. V usage is TRBV28 and J usage is TRBJ1-1; D is unresolved. The receptor's source is an adult who received the AZD1222 COVID-19 vaccine. The input for sequencing was peripheral blood, taken 28 days after the second AZD1222 dose. The CDR3, as DNA: TGTGCCAGCAGTCCCATAGAAACTGAAGCTTTCTTT. Protein product: CASSPIETEAFF.